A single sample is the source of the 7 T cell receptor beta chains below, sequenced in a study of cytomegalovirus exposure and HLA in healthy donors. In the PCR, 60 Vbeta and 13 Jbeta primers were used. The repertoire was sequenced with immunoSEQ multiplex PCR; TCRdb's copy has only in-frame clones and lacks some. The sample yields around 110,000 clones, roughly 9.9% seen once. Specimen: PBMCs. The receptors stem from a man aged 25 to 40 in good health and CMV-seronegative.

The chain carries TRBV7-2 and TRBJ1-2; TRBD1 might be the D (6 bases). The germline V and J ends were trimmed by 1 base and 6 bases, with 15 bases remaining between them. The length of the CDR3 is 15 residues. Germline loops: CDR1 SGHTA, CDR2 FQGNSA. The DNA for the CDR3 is TGTGCCAGCAGCTTAGGCGCAGGGGAGAGGAATGGCTACACCTTC. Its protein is CASSLGAGERNGYTF.

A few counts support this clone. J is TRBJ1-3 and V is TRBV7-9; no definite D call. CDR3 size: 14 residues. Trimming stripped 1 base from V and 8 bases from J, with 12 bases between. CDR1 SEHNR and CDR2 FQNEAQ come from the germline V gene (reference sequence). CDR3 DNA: TGTGCCAGCAGCTTAGGGCGTCCGGCGGACACCATATATTTT. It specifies CASSLGRPADTIYF.

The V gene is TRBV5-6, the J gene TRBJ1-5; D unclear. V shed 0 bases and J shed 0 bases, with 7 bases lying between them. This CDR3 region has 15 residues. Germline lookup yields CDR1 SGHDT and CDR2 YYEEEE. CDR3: CASSLDTYSNQPQHF. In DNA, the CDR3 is TGTGCCAGCAGCTTGGATACCTATAGCAATCAGCCCCAGCATTTT.

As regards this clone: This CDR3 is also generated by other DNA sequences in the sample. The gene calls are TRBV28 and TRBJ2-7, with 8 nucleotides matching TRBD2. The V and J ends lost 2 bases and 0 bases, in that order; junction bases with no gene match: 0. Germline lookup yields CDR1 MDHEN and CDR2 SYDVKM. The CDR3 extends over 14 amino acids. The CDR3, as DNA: TGTGCCAGCAGTTTAGCGGGAGGCTCCTACGAGCAGTACTTC. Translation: CASSLAGGSYEQYF.

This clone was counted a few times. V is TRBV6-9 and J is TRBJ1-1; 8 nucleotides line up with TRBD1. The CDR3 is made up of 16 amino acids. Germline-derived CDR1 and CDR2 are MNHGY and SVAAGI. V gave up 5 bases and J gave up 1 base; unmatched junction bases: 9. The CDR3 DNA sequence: TGTGCCAGCAGTCCACTCCGGGACAGGACGAACACTGAAGCTTTCTTT. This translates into CASSPLRDRTNTEAFF.

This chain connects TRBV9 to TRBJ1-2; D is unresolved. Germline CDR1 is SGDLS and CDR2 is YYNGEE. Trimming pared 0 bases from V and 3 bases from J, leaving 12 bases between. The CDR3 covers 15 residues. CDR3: CASSVGTDPDYGYTF. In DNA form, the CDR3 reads TGTGCCAGCAGCGTAGGAACAGATCCCGACTATGGCTACACCTTC.

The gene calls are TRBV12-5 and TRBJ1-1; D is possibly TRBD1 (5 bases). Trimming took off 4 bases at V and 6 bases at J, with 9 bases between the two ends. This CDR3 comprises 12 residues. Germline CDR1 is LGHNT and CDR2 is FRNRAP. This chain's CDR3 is CASGSDIPEAFF. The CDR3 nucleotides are TGTGCTAGTGGTTCGGACATTCCTGAAGCTTTCTTT.